This T cell receptor beta chain was documented in a study of control samples from healthy donors and cancer patients. Libraries were prepared by immunoSEQ multiplex PCR; TCRdb keeps only in-frame clonotypes and omits some of them. The sample holds 150,000 to 200,000 clones, just over 85% seen once. This clone was observed once. The same CDR3 is also encoded by other DNA sequences in this sample. The TCR originated in a young woman in good health. Sequenced sample: blood.

The CDR3 DNA reads TGCGCCAGCAGCCTGGACAGGGGAAACTATGGCTACACCTTC. It specifies CASSLDRGNYGYTF. This chain links TRBV5-1 with TRBJ1-2; the match to TRBD1 covers 9 bases. The CDR3 covers 14 residues. Germline loops: CDR1 SGHRS, CDR2 YFSETQ. V shed 4 bases, J shed 2 bases, and the junction held 3 bases outside the gene matches.